This record concerns one T cell receptor (beta chain) sequence. Its matching antigen is unknown. The sample belongs to a study of blood T cells in healthy people across ages. Germline V gene sequence: CDR1 MDHEN, CDR2 SYDVKM. The CDR3 runs to 14 residues. V gave up 5 bases and J gave up 7 bases, with 15 bases separating them. Study conclusions and caveats: The study regarded diversity estimates from one million T cells as underestimates.

Primers used in a second PCR of roughly 6 to 11 cycles were a sample-barcoded 5' primer and a J-beta primer mix. TCRdb analysed the 5' RACE reads with MiXCR anew, one entry per CDR3 protein. The repertoire holds 700,000 or so distinct CDR3 sequences, approximately 22% seen once, with 22% in the top ten. The rearrangement joins TRBV28 to TRBJ2-4; D may correspond to TRBD1 or TRBD2 (5 bases each). The specimen sequenced was blood. The clonotype was recovered from an older man in good health. The CDR3 loop is CASSTSDTRNIQYF. In DNA form, the CDR3 reads TGTGCCAGCAGTACCTCGGACACTAGGAACATTCAGTACTTC.